This T cell receptor (beta chain) was documented in a study of blood T cells in healthy people across ages. The germline V and J ends were trimmed by 5 bases and 8 bases, with 16 bases remaining between them. The germline gives CDR1 SGHRS, CDR2 YFSETQ. This CDR3 is built from 14 residues. Primers used in a second PCR of roughly 6 to 11 cycles were a sample-barcoded 5' primer and a J-beta primer mix. TCRdb passed the 5' RACE reads through MiXCR, listing each CDR3 protein once. The sample includes some 850,000 distinct CDR3 sequences, roughly 25% of them seen just once. In addition, the sample was reused for a study of T cells of mothers and their children.

The J gene is TRBJ1-4, the V gene TRBV5-1, with a tentative D call TRBD1 (5 bases). The sequence was obtained from a boy aged 5-17 years in good health. Sequencing was done on a sample of blood. CDR3 sequence: CASSKAGIPEKLFF. CDR3 coding DNA: TGCGCCAGCAGTAAAGCAGGGATACCGGAAAAACTGTTTTTT.